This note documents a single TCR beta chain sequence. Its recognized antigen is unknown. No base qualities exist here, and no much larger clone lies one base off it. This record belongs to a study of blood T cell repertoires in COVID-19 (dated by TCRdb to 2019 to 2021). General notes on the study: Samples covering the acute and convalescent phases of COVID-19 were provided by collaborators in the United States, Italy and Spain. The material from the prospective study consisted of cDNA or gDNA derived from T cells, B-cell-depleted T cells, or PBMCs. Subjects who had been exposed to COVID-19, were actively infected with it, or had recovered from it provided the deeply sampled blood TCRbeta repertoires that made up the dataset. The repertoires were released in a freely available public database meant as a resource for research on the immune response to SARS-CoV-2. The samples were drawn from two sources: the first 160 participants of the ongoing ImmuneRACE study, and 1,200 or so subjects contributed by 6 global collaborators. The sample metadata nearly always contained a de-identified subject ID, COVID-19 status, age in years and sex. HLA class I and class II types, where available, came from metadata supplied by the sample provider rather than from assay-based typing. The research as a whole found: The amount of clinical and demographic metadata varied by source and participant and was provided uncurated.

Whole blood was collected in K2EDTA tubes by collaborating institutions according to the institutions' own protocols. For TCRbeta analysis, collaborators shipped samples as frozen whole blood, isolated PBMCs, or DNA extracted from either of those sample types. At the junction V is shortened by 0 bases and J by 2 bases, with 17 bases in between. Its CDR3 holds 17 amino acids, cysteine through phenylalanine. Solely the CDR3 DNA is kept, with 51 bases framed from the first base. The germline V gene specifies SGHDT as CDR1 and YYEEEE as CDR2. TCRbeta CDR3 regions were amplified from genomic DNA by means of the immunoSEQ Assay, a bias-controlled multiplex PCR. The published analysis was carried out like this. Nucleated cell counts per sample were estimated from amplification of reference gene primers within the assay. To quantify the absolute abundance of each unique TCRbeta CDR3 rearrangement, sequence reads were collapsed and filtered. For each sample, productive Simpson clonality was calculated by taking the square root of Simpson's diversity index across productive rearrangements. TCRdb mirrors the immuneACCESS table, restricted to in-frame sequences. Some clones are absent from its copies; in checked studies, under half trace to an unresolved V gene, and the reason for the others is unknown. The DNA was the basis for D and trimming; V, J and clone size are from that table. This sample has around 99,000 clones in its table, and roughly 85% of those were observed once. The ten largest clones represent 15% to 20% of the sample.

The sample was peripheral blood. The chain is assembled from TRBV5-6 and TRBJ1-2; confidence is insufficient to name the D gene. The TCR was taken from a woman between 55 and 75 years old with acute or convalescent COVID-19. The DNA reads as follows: TGTGCCAGCAGCTTGGGCTCCCATGGCGGAGCCAACTATGGCTACACCTTC. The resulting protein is CASSLGSHGGANYGYTF.